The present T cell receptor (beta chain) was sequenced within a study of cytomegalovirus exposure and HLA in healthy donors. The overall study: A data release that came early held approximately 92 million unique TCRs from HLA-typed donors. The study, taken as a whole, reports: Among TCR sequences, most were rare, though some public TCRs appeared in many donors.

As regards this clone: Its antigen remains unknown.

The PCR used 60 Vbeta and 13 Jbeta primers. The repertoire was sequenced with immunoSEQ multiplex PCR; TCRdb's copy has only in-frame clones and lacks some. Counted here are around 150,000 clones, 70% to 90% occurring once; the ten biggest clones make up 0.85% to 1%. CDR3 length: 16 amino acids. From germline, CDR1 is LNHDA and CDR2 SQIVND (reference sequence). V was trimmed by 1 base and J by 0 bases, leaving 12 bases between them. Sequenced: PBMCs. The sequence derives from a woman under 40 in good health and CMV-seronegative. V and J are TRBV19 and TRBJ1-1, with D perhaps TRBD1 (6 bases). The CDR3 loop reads CASSIVGTLMNTEAFF. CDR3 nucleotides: TGTGCCAGTAGTATAGTTGGGACACTCATGAACACTGAAGCTTTCTTT.